The 30 T cell receptor beta chains listed next were all sequenced from one sample in a study of blood T cell repertoires in COVID-19. Profiling relied on immunoSEQ multiplex PCR, and the TCRdb table lists in-frame clones only, not all of them. The profile covers roughly 190,000 clones, with roughly nine tenths appearing a single time and roughly 3.3% taken by the ten largest. Sequencing was done on a sample of peripheral blood. The receptor source for this set is a man in his 70s with acute or convalescent COVID-19.

V and J are TRBV29-1 and TRBJ1-4; the D gene is possibly TRBD1 (5 bases). Trimming took 8 bases from V and 7 from J, leaving 17 bases between them. CDR3 length equals 13 residues. Germline CDR1 is SQVTM and CDR2 is ANQGSEA. Here the CDR3 DNA reads TGCAGCCTCGAGACCGCTAGGGGTGAAAAACTGTTTTTT. It specifies CSLETARGEKLFF.

In its sample, this clone was seen once. Here the CDR3 DNA reads TGTGCCAGCAGTTTTCTGGGAGGAGAGGAGCAGTATTTT. Translation: CASSFLGGEEQYF. The V call is TRBV12-3 or TRBV12-4, the J call TRBJ2-3, with D perhaps TRBD2 (6 bases). CDR3 size: 13 residues. Trimming shortened V by 3 bases and J by 11 bases, and 15 bases separated the two germline ends.

This chain uses TRBV28 with TRBJ2-5; D is possibly TRBD1 (5 bases). The CDR3 loop spans 13 amino acids. V lost 6 bases to trimming and J lost 1 base, with 9 bases between them. In germline, CDR1 is MDHEN, CDR2 SYDVKM. This chain's CDR3 is CASRQGVQETQYF. As DNA, the CDR3 is TGTGCCAGCAGGCAGGGCGTCCAAGAGACCCAGTACTTC.

V usage is TRBV5-5 and J usage is TRBJ2-5, with 7 bases identical to TRBD1. The CDR3 loop spans 14 amino acids. V shed 0 bases, J shed 4 bases, and the junction held 3 bases outside the gene matches. CDR1 is SGHKS, CDR2 YYEKEE, per germline (reference sequence). Here the CDR3 DNA reads TGTGCCAGCAGCTTGGGACAGGGAATAGAGACCCAGTACTTC. This sequence encodes CASSLGQGIETQYF.

In the case of this clone: A junction end diverges from the germline sequence, so it may reflect a read error. This sequence joins TRBV3-1 (or the pseudogene TRBV3-2) and TRBJ2-7; TRBD1 aligns across 10 bases. The CDR3 sequence is 13 residues long. Germline V gene lookup returns CDR1 LGHDT and CDR2 YNNKEL (reference sequence). CDR3 DNA: TGTGTCAGCAGGTACCGGGACAGGGGTATCCAGTACTTC. Translation gives CVSRYRDRGIQYF.

The chain has TRBV20-1 and TRBJ2-7; unclear D gene. Per the germline V gene, CDR1 is DFQATT and CDR2 is SNEGSKA (reference sequence). Trimming took off 4 bases at V and 3 bases at J, with 7 bases between the two ends. CDR3 size: 11 residues. This chain's CDR3 is CSATRNYEQYF. DNA of the CDR3: TGCAGTGCTACCAGGAACTACGAGCAGTACTTC.

CDR3 in DNA: TGTGCCAGCAGCCAACAGGGGAATGGCTACACCTTC. Its translation is CASSQQGNGYTF. The chain is built from TRBV21-1 and TRBJ1-2; the listed D gene, TRBD1, was not tested against the DNA. TRBV21-1 has pseudogene status. The CDR3 is made up of 12 amino acids.

This clone was observed once. V and J are TRBV2 and TRBJ2-1; 8 bases map to TRBD2. With V trimmed by 4 bases and J by 10 bases, 9 bases remained unmatched. Per germline, CDR1 SNHLY and CDR2 FYNNEI. The CDR3 spans 14 residues. DNA of the CDR3: TGTGCCAGCAGTGTTAACGGGGGGGCCGAAGAGCAGTTCTTC. This sequence encodes CASSVNGGAEEQFF.

CDR3 sequence (DNA): TGTGCCAGCAGTTACTCGCCACAGTACGAGCAGTACTTC. Its protein product is CASSYSPQYEQYF. The chain couples TRBV6-6 to TRBJ2-7, with D hard to call. Germline loops: CDR1 MNHNY, CDR2 SVGAGI (reference sequence). The CDR3 loop spans 13 amino acids. The germline V and J ends were trimmed by 0 bases and 4 bases, with 7 bases remaining between them.

The chain employs TRBV5-3 and TRBJ2-4; TRBD1 matches at 8 bases. TRBV5-3 is placed among ORFs of uncertain function. The junction had 13 bases not matched to a gene; V was cut back by 2 bases and J by 0 bases. The CDR3 runs to 19 residues. CDR3 DNA: TGTGCCAGAAGCTTTCAGTACAGGGGGGACAATATAGCCAAAAACATTCAGTACTTC. Its protein product is CARSFQYRGDNIAKNIQYF.

This sequence joins TRBV11-3 and TRBJ2-3; 7 nucleotides align to TRBD2. Trimming removed 2 bases from V and 4 bases from J; junction bases left unmatched: 3. The germline CDR1 and CDR2 sequences are SGHNT and YENEEA. CDR3 size: 14 residues. CDR3 DNA: TGTGCCAGCAGCTTACAAGCGGGGTCAGATACGCAGTATTTT. It is translated as CASSLQAGSDTQYF.

V gene TRBV11-2 combines with J gene TRBJ1-1; 7 nucleotides align to TRBD1. The V gene end was trimmed by 5 bases and the J gene end by 5 bases; junction bases not matched to a gene: 5. Germline CDR1 is SGHAT and CDR2 is FQNNGV. This CDR3 has 13 residues. The CDR3 loop is CASSRQGQTEAFF. The CDR3 nucleotides are TGTGCCAGCAGCCGACAGGGCCAAACTGAAGCTTTCTTT.

This clone was picked up a small number of times. This chain links TRBV13 with TRBJ1-3, with D possibly matching TRBD1 (5 bases). Germline V CDR1 and CDR2: PRHDT, FYEKMQ (reference sequence). Trimming removed 8 bases from V and 6 bases from J, with 17 bases in between. CDR3 length: 14 amino acids. DNA for the CDR3: TGTGCCAGCCTCACGGGGGGTGGCGAAAACACCATATATTTT. This codes for CASLTGGGENTIYF.

Concerning this clone: The junction departs from germline at one end; a sequencing error may be responsible. The chain carries TRBV2 and TRBJ1-2; D unresolved. The V gene's germline CDR1 is SNHLY and CDR2 FYNNEI. The CDR3 consists of 11 residues. The CDR3 region has the DNA TGTGCCAGCAGTGATGACCGGAGGTCCCCCTTC. Translating it yields CASSDDRRSPF.

Only one count was recorded for this clone. The chain couples TRBV19 to TRBJ1-1; no reliable D call. V lost 5 bases and J 5 bases, leaving 15 bases between the germline ends. CDR1 and CDR2 from the germline V gene are LNHDA and SQIVND (reference sequence). This CDR3 is 14 amino acids long. CDR3 sequence (DNA): TGTGCCAGTAGTTTTAGTTGGGGAGGGACTGAAGCTTTCTTT. This encodes CASSFSWGGTEAFF.

V is TRBV11-1 and J is TRBJ2-1; D perhaps matches TRBD2 (6 bases). This CDR3 region has 15 residues. In germline, CDR1 is SGHAT, CDR2 FQDESV (reference sequence). Deletions cut 1 base from V and 9 bases from J, with 16 bases between. The CDR3: CASSLGRTNYGEQFF. The CDR3 nucleotides read TGTGCCAGCAGCTTAGGTCGGACTAATTATGGTGAGCAGTTCTTC. Supplemented by reference TRBV11-1 and TRBJ2-1, the full variable domain reads EAEVAQSPRYKITEKSQAVAFWCDPISGHATLYWYRQILGQGPELLVQFQDESVVDDSQLPKDRFSAERLKGVDSTLKIQPAELGDSAMYLCASSLGRTNYGEQFFGPGTRLTVL.

The chain joins TRBV15 to TRBJ1-3; D gene ambiguous. Trimming shortened V by 6 bases and J by 1 base, and 7 bases separated the two germline ends. Germline CDR1 LNHNV, CDR2 YYDKDF (reference sequence). The CDR3 is 13 amino acids. The CDR3 loop reads CATRGWSGNTIYF. The DNA for the CDR3 is TGTGCCACCAGGGGCTGGTCTGGAAACACCATATATTTT.

The V and J genes are TRBV5-4 and TRBJ2-5; 10 nucleotides line up with TRBD1. CDR1 is SGHNT, CDR2 YYREEE, per germline (reference sequence). This CDR3 contains 15 residues. Unmatched junction bases numbered 4, after V lost 0 bases and J lost 5 bases. The CDR3 coding sequence is TGTGCCAGCAGCTTGGCGAGACAGGGGGCCGAGACCCAGTACTTC. Its protein is CASSLARQGAETQYF.

The chain recombines TRBV5-1 with TRBJ2-3, with 8 nucleotides matching TRBD1. Germline values: CDR1 SGHRS, CDR2 YFSETQ. With V trimmed by 0 bases and J by 6 bases, 6 bases remained unmatched. The CDR3 is made up of 15 amino acids. CDR3 bases: TGCGCCAGCAGCTTGGTAGACAGGGGTAAGGATACGCAGTATTTT. Protein sequence: CASSLVDRGKDTQYF.

The CDR3 DNA is TGCGCCAGCAGCCCGGGGACAGGGGAGAGGTATGGCTACACCTTC. It specifies CASSPGTGERYGYTF. The chain has TRBV4-1 and TRBJ1-2; 10 bases line up with TRBD1. Germline V gene data show CDR1 as MGHRA and CDR2 as YSYEKL. CDR3 length: 15 residues. V shed 4 bases, J shed 5 bases, and the junction held 7 bases outside the gene matches.

About this clone: The junction and the germline gene differ at one end; a read error may be behind it. The chain combines TRBV7-7 with TRBJ2-7; the match to TRBD2 covers 15 bases. The CDR3 totals 13 residues. The germline V gene has CDR1 SSHAT and CDR2 FNYEAQ (reference sequence). CDR3: CASSLGTSGRRYF. DNA for the CDR3: TGTGCTAGCAGCTTAGGGACTAGCGGGAGGCGGTACTTC.

V and J are TRBV7-3 and TRBJ1-1; 8 bases map to TRBD1. Trimming removed 7 bases from V and 7 bases from J; junction bases left unmatched: 8. The CDR3 loop spans 13 amino acids. In germline, CDR1 is SGHTA, CDR2 FQGTGA. CDR3 sequence reads: CASKPGGGLEAFF. CDR3 coding DNA: TGTGCCAGCAAGCCAGGGGGCGGCCTTGAAGCTTTCTTT.

This rearrangement joins TRBV5-1 to TRBJ2-1; D might be TRBD2 (5 bases). V was shortened by 1 base and J by 0 bases, with 11 bases between the two germline ends. Germline V gene sequence: CDR1 SGHRS, CDR2 YFSETQ. The CDR3 runs 16 residues. Here the CDR3 reads CASSLIPGSSYNEQFF. CDR3 nucleotides: TGCGCCAGCAGCTTGATTCCGGGGAGCTCCTACAATGAGCAGTTCTTC. The whole variable domain, remainder taken from reference TRBV5-1 and TRBJ2-1, is KAGVTQTPRYLIKTRGQQVTLSCSPISGHRSVSWYQQTPGQGLQFLFEYFSETQRNKGNFPGRFSGRQFSNSRSEMNVSTLELGDSALYLCASSLIPGSSYNEQFFGPGTRLTVL.

The rearrangement uses TRBV2 and TRBJ2-2; D remains unclear. V shed 8 bases and J shed 2 bases, with 3 bases lying between them. This CDR3 region has 11 residues. Per the germline V gene, CDR1 is SNHLY and CDR2 is FYNNEI. CDR3 protein: CASSNTGELFF. CDR3 DNA: TGTGCCAGCTCTAACACCGGGGAGCTGTTTTTT.

This clone has just one count. This chain joins TRBV5-1 and TRBJ2-5; D possibly corresponds to TRBD2 (6 bases). Per the germline V gene, CDR1 is SGHRS and CDR2 is YFSETQ. The CDR3 is 14 residues long. Trimming pared 2 bases from V and 1 base from J, leaving 9 bases between. The CDR3 sequence: CASSFAGPQETQYF. The CDR3 DNA is TGCGCCAGCAGCTTTGCGGGGCCCCAAGAGACCCAGTACTTC.

The count of this clone is one. This chain uses TRBV24-1 with TRBJ2-3, with 8 bases aligning to TRBD2. Looked up from germline, CDR1 is KGHDR and CDR2 is SFDVKD. J gave up 5 bases and V 5 bases, and 14 bases lay outside the gene matches. The CDR3 extends over 17 amino acids. CDR3 bases: TGTGCCACCAGTGGGCCCCCCGCGGGAGGAAAGGGAGATACGCAGTATTTT. Translated: CATSGPPAGGKGDTQYF.

The chain uses TRBV27 and TRBJ2-3; 10 bases fit TRBD1. V lost 2 bases to trimming and J lost 2 bases; unmatched junction nucleotides: 7. Germline CDR1 is MNHEY and CDR2 is SMNVEV (reference sequence). The CDR3 spans 17 residues. CDR3 coding DNA: TGTGCCAGCAGTTTAAGAGTCGGGACAGGGGTCACAGATACGCAGTATTTT. It codes for CASSLRVGTGVTDTQYF.

CDR3 in amino acids: CASQGAQGYTF. Here the CDR3 DNA reads TGTGCCAGCCAGGGGGCGCAAGGCTACACCTTC. This chain joins TRBV28 and TRBJ1-2; 8 bases align to TRBD1. The CDR3 runs to 11 residues. Germline values: CDR1 MDHEN, CDR2 SYDVKM. The J segment lost 8 bases and the V segment lost 8 bases, leaving 4 bases of the junction unmatched.

This chain joins TRBV7-3 and TRBJ2-2; D is perhaps TRBD1 (5 bases). Deletions cut 5 bases from V and 1 base from J, with 8 bases between. There are 14 residues in the CDR3. Germline assignment: CDR1 SGHTA and CDR2 FQGTGA. The CDR3 region is CASSATGNTGELFF. CDR3 DNA sequence: TGTGCCAGCAGCGCCACAGGGAACACCGGGGAGCTGTTTTTT. Using reference TRBV7-3 and TRBJ2-2 for the parts outside the CDR3, the full variable domain is GAGVSQTPSNKVTEKGKYVELRCDPISGHTALYWYRQSLGQGPEFLIYFQGTGAADDSGLPNDRFFAVRPEGSVSTLKIQRTERGDSAVYLCASSATGNTGELFFGEGSRLTVL.

The chain links TRBV19 to TRBJ2-1, with 12 bases identical to TRBD2. Per the germline V gene, CDR1 is LNHDA and CDR2 is SQIVND (reference sequence). The CDR3 is 17 residues long. J was trimmed by 6 bases and V by 3 bases; bases with no gene match: 9. This CDR3 reads CASSMGLAGGGRNEQFF. CDR3 in DNA: TGTGCCAGTAGTATGGGGCTAGCGGGAGGGGGTCGCAATGAGCAGTTCTTC.